This T cell receptor (beta chain) was recorded in a study of chemoradiotherapy in HPV16-positive cancers (dated by TCRdb to 2021 to 2024). Concerning the study at large: Candidate HPV-specific T-cell clones and common TCR motifs were defined through functional T-cell assays on cells from a couple of HPV16-positive patients. The study asked whether T-cell immunity to the HPV oncoproteins E6 and E7 changes during chemoradiotherapy and whether this immunity affects survival. The candidate HPV-specific TCRs and motifs were subsequently tracked in TCR repertoires obtained from roughly 90 patients with HPV-related cancers.

On the study overall, not on this receptor specifically: Expansion of candidate HPV-specific clones and E7-related TCR motifs was observed in the tumor microenvironment during treatment, whereas no such expansion was observed for non-HPV-specific T cells. In HPV16-positive patients, expansion of HPV-responsive T cells during chemoradiotherapy was found to be associated with improved recurrence-free survival. Only two HPV16-positive patients were used to derive the functional definition of HPV-specific T cells, and the survival association was reported for HPV16-positive patients.

On this clone itself: Its antigen target is currently unknown. No clone much larger than this one lies a single base away; base qualities are absent.

Library creation used the immunoSEQ multiplex PCR assay. As stored in TCRdb, this immuneACCESS dataset retains in-frame rearrangements with V and J assigned. A fraction of the clones does not appear; measured against another copy, unresolved V genes explain less than half of the discrepancy, and the remainder lacks a known reason. The sample records roughly 5,000 clones, roughly 88% of which are singletons. The ten largest clones represent around 9% of the sample. Repertoires were sampled repeatedly over the course of chemoradiotherapy so that clonal expansion in the tumor microenvironment could be followed. The CDR3 goes from the cysteine to the phenylalanine over 15 residues. Only the CDR3 portion is preserved as DNA: 45 bases, with reading frame beginning at the first base. CDR1 SGHRS and CDR2 YFSETQ were looked up in the germline V gene. Relative to germline, V is 3 bases shorter and J is 1 base shorter, with 11 bases between their ends.

The starting material was tumor tissue, obtained from a patient who underwent chemoradiotherapy. This TCR was recovered from a human donor with HPV-associated anogenital cancer. The rearranged segments are TRBV5-1 and TRBJ2-1, with TRBD2 tentatively as D gene (7 bases match). The sequenced DNA: TGCGCCAGCAGCTCCGGGGGGCAGTCCTACAATGAGCAGTTCTTC. Its protein is CASSSGGQSYNEQFF.